This record looks at one TCR beta chain sequence and its context. The CDR3 has 14 amino acids. Germline lookup yields CDR1 MNHEY and CDR2 SVGAGI. Trimming left V 5 bases short and J 5 bases short, with 15 bases between. The data were taken from a study of blood T cell repertoires in COVID-19. Study-level background: Both acute and convalescent COVID-19 samples were obtained from the United States, Italy and Spain. T cells, B-cell-depleted T cells, or PBMCs provided the cDNA or gDNA that served as material.

Original processing notes: Quantification of nucleated cells was approximated via reference gene primer amplification. Assay: immunoSEQ multiplex PCR; the TCRdb copy retains only in-frame clones and omits some. The DNA was the basis for D and trimming; V, J and clone size are from that table. The top ten hold around 9.1% of the sample, which has roughly 260,000 clones, about 89% seen once. The chain recombines TRBV6-5 with TRBJ2-5, with D possibly being TRBD1 (6 bases). This sequence was found in a man in his forties or fifties who had recovered from COVID-19. Material: peripheral blood. CDR3 region: CASSHPRGRETQYF. CDR3 nucleotide sequence: TGTGCCAGCAGTCACCCCAGGGGCCGGGAGACCCAGTACTTC.